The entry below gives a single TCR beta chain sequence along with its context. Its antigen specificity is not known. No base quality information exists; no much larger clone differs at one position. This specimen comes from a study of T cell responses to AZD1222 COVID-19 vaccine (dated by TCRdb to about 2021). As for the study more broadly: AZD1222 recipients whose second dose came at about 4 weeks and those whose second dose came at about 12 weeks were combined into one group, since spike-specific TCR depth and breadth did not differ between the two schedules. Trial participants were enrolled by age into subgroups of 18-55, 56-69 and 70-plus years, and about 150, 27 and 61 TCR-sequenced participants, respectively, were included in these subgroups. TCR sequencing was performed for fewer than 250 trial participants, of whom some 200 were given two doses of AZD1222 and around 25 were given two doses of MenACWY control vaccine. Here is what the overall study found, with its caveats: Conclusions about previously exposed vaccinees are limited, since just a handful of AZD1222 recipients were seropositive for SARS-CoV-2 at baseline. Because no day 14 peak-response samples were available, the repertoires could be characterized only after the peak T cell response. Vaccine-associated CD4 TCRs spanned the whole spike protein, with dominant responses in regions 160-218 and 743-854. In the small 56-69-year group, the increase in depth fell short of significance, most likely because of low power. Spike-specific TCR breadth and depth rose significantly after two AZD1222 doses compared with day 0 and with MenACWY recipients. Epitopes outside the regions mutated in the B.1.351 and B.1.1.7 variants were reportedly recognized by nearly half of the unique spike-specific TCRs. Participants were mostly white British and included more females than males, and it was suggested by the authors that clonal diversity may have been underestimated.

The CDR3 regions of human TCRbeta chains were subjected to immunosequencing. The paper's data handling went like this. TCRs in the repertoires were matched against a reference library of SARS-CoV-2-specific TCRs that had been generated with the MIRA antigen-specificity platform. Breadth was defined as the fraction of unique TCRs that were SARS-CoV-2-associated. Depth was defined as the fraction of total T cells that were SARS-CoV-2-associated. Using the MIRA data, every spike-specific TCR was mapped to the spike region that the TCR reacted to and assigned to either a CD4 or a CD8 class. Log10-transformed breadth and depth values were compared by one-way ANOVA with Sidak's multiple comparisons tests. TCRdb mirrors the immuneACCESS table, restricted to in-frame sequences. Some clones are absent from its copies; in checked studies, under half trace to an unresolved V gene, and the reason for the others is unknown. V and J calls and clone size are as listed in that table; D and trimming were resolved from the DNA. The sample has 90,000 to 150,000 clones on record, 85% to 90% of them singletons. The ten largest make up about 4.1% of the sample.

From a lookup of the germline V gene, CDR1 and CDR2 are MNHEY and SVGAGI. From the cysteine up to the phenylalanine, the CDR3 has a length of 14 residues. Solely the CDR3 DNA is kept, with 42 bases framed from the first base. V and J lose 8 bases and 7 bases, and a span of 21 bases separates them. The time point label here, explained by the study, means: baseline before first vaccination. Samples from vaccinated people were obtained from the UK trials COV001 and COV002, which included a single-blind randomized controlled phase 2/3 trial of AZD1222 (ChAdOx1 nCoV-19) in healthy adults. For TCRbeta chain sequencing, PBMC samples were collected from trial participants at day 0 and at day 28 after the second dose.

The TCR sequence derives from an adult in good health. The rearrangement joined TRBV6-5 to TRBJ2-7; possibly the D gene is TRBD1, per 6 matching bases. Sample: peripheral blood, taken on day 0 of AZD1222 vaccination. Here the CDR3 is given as CASRTESWEPEQYF. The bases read TGTGCCAGCCGGACAGAATCCTGGGAGCCTGAGCAGTACTTC.